These 14 T cell receptor beta chains share one sample of origin, sequenced in a study of blood T cell repertoires in COVID-19. The method was immunoSEQ multiplex PCR; TCRdb's version includes in-frame clones alone and lacks a portion of them. Among some 250,000 clones listed, more than 85% were seen once. The specimen was PBMCs or T cells enriched from blood (not recorded which). These receptors were obtained from a middle-aged man who had recovered from COVID-19.

This clone came up once. CDR3 DNA sequence: TGTGCTAGTGGTTCGGACCAGAAGAGGACAGGGGGGATTGATGGCTACACCTTC. Translation gives CASGSDQKRTGGIDGYTF. The chain recombines TRBV12-5 with TRBJ1-2; 10 nucleotides align to TRBD1. The CDR3 consists of 18 residues. J gave up 6 bases and V 4 bases, and 17 bases lay outside the gene matches. The germline V gene encodes CDR1 LGHNT and CDR2 FRNRAP.

The genes are TRBV19 and TRBJ1-1; TRBD1 matches at 9 bases. CDR1 is LNHDA, CDR2 SQIVND, per germline (reference sequence). There are 13 residues in the CDR3. V was pared by 7 bases and J by 2 bases, with 2 bases of the junction left unmatched. CDR3 region: CASTTGGNTEAFF. The CDR3 nucleotides are TGTGCCAGTACCACAGGGGGCAACACTGAAGCTTTCTTT.

The V gene is TRBV6-1, the J gene TRBJ1-5; D perhaps matches TRBD1 (6 bases). CDR3 length: 15 amino acids. The V end was cut by 3 bases, the J end by 5 bases, with 14 bases between. The V gene's germline CDR1 is MNHNS and CDR2 SASEGT. CDR3 loop: CASSDSGASYQPQHF. The CDR3 DNA is TGTGCCAGCAGTGATTCAGGGGCGAGTTATCAGCCCCAGCATTTT.

This clone was detected a few times. The CDR3 region has the DNA TGCGCCAGCAGCTTGGGCGTGACAGGACTCAATCAGCCCCAGCATTTT. It is translated as CASSLGVTGLNQPQHF. The rearrangement uses TRBV5-1 and TRBJ1-5; possible D gene TRBD1, 6 bases. V shed 0 bases and J shed 3 bases, with 13 bases lying between them. This CDR3 is 16 amino acids long. Germline values: CDR1 SGHRS, CDR2 YFSETQ.

The chain employs TRBV15 and TRBJ2-2, with TRBD2 matching over 15 bases. The V and J ends lost 1 base and 6 bases, in that order; junction bases with no gene match: 3. The CDR3 has 17 amino acids. Germline CDR1 is LNHNV and CDR2 is YYDKDF (reference sequence). CDR3: CATSRGGLAGGSGELFF. The CDR3 bases are TGTGCCACCAGCAGAGGGGGACTAGCGGGAGGATCCGGGGAGCTGTTTTTT.

A few counts support this clone. Other DNA variants within this sample encode the same CDR3. The chain carries TRBV7-8 and TRBJ2-7, with 14 bases identical to TRBD2. The CDR3 length is 15 residues. V gave up 5 bases and J gave up 2 bases; unmatched junction bases: 2. In germline, CDR1 is SGHVS, CDR2 FQNEAQ. CDR3 amino acids: CASSRLAGGTYEQYF. In nucleotides, the CDR3 is TGTGCCAGCAGCAGACTAGCGGGGGGGACCTACGAGCAGTACTTC.

This chain connects TRBV6-6 to TRBJ1-2; 7 nucleotides align to TRBD1. Per germline, CDR1 MNHNY and CDR2 SVGAGI (reference sequence). CDR3 length: 16 residues. J lost 2 bases, V lost 5 bases, and 11 bases had no gene match. This CDR3 is CASSPRGQAGNYGYTF. The CDR3 DNA sequence: TGTGCCAGCAGTCCCCGCGGACAGGCTGGAAACTATGGCTACACCTTC.

V gene TRBV19 combines with J gene TRBJ1-5, with 7 bases identical to TRBD1. Germline CDR1 LNHDA, CDR2 SQIVND (reference sequence). The CDR3 spans 14 residues. V was pared by 5 bases and J by 4 bases, with 5 bases of the junction left unmatched. Here the CDR3 reads CASSSQTGNQPQHF. The CDR3 DNA follows: TGTGCCAGTAGTTCTCAGACAGGGAATCAGCCCCAGCATTTT.

The rearrangement links TRBV24-1 to TRBJ1-2; 10 positions match TRBD1. The J segment lost 4 bases and the V segment lost 4 bases, leaving 5 bases of the junction unmatched. Germline V gene lookup returns CDR1 KGHDR and CDR2 SFDVKD. This CDR3 is built from 15 residues. CDR3 region: CATSERDRGFYGYTF. The CDR3 DNA sequence: TGTGCCACCAGTGAACGGGACAGGGGCTTCTATGGCTACACCTTC.

V usage is TRBV24-1 and J usage is TRBJ2-3; TRBD1 matches at 7 bases. The germline CDR1 and CDR2 sequences are KGHDR and SFDVKD. With 9 bases clipped from V and 2 bases from J, the junction kept 4 bases outside the gene matches. The length of the CDR3 is 13 residues. The CDR3 protein is CATQDRVTDTQYF. The CDR3 nucleotides are TGTGCCACCCAAGACAGGGTCACAGATACGCAGTATTTT.

This sequence joins TRBV7-8 and TRBJ2-3; 12 nucleotides align to TRBD2. V trimming: 1 base; J trimming: 6 bases; junction bases outside the gene matches: 11. The CDR3 length is 18 residues. Germline CDR1 is SGHVS and CDR2 is FQNEAQ. The CDR3 is CASSLVYQGLAGPDTQYF. The CDR3 DNA is TGTGCCAGCAGCTTAGTGTATCAAGGACTAGCGGGGCCGGATACGCAGTATTTT.

The chain carries TRBV7-8 and TRBJ2-7; 7 bases are shared with TRBD1. The germline V gene encodes CDR1 SGHVS and CDR2 FQNEAQ. The CDR3 extends over 16 amino acids. Trimming at V came to 3 bases and at J to 4 bases, leaving 12 bases not matched to a gene. CDR3 region: CASSLDSGQRPYEQYF. The CDR3 bases are TGTGCCAGCAGCTTGGACTCGGGACAGCGGCCGTACGAGCAGTACTTC.

This clone was seen a single time. A read error may account for a junction end that differs from germline. The chain has TRBV29-1 and TRBJ2-5; 9 bases fit TRBD1. Germline CDR1 is SQVTM and CDR2 is ANQGSEA. CDR3 length: 16 residues. For the CDR3, the DNA is TGCAGCGTCAAAGAAACGGGGACAGGGAACCAGGAGACCCAGTACTTC. Its protein product is CSVKETGTGNQETQYF.

The chain recombines TRBV3-1 (or the pseudogene TRBV3-2) with TRBJ2-5; D unclear. Between the trimmed V and J ends, which lost 3 bases and 5 bases, there was a span of 7 bases. Germline-derived CDR1 and CDR2 are LGHDT and YNNKEL (reference sequence). This CDR3 has 12 amino acids. The chain's CDR3 is CASSQALETQYF. DNA of the CDR3: TGTGCCAGCAGCCAGGCTTTGGAGACCCAGTACTTC.